These 26 T cell receptor beta chains were all obtained from the same sample, sequenced in a study of monozygotic twins with inflammatory bowel disease. With the 5' RACE reads reprocessed, TCRdb shows one record per CDR3 protein and no DNA. The sample has more than 300,000 distinct CDR3 sequences, and its top ten clones hold 5% to 6%. Sequenced material: blood. The receptors stem from a human donor with ulcerative colitis or Crohn's disease, or a healthy co-twin of an affected twin (not recorded which).

The chain joins TRBV20-1 to TRBJ1-1; TCRdb indicates TRBD1, and absent DNA this call remains unverified. The germline gives CDR1 DFQATT, CDR2 SNEGSKA (reference sequence). This CDR3 has 14 amino acids. The CDR3 sequence: CSAIPLTANTEAFF.

V gene TRBV4-2 combines with J gene TRBJ2-3; no DNA is available, so the TRBD2 call from TCRdb remains unchecked. In germline, CDR1 is LGHNA, CDR2 YNFKEQ. The CDR3 loop spans 19 amino acids. The CDR3 loop is CASSLLAGGPMQRTDTQYF.

This chain links TRBV20-1 with TRBJ2-6. CDR1 and CDR2 from the germline V gene are DFQATT and SNEGSKA (reference sequence). This CDR3 is built from 14 residues. The CDR3 protein is CSAPAVSGANVLTF.

The chain couples TRBV7-2 to TRBJ2-3; there is no DNA to check the TCRdb D call of TRBD1. Per germline, CDR1 SGHTA and CDR2 FQGNSA. This CDR3 spans 14 amino acids. Here the CDR3 reads CASSFSRGTDTQYF.

The genes are TRBV6-2 or TRBV6-3 and TRBJ2-6; lacking DNA, the TRBD1 call made by TCRdb goes unchecked. CDR3 length equals 17 residues. CDR1 is MNHEY, CDR2 SVGEGT, per germline. The CDR3 is CASSYAGRGSGANVLTF.

The V gene is TRBV4-3, the J gene TRBJ2-7. The CDR3 has 16 amino acids. Germline CDR1 reads LGHNA; CDR2 reads YSLEER. The CDR3: CASSQDAAVRSYEQYF.

The rearrangement uses TRBV9 and TRBJ1-1. Germline V gene sequence: CDR1 SGDLS, CDR2 YYNGEE. The CDR3 spans 13 residues. The CDR3 reads CASSAPSDPWAFF.

The J gene is TRBJ2-7, the V gene TRBV28; checking the TCRdb D call of TRBD1 is not possible without DNA. Germline V gene sequence: CDR1 MDHEN, CDR2 SYDVKM. The CDR3 is 14 amino acids. The CDR3 loop is CATTYMDRSYEQYF.

The chain combines TRBV3-1 with TRBJ2-5; TCRdb selects TRBD2, and the lack of DNA leaves this call unchecked. The CDR3 runs to 14 residues. The germline V gene has CDR1 LGHDT and CDR2 YNNKEL (reference sequence). The CDR3 sequence is CASSPRTSGETQYF.

The V and J genes are TRBV5-1 and TRBJ1-5. CDR1 and CDR2 (germline): SGHRS, YFSETQ. The CDR3 is 13 amino acids. The CDR3 loop reads CASSLFLNQPQHF.

The J gene is TRBJ2-1, the V gene TRBV4-3; without DNA, the TCRdb call of TRBD2 cannot be checked. This CDR3 has 15 amino acids. CDR1 LGHNA and CDR2 YSLEER come from the germline V gene. The CDR3 spells CASSQLAGANNEQFF.

The chain uses TRBV20-1 and TRBJ2-1; the TCRdb D gene call, TRBD2, has no DNA to confirm it. The CDR3 extends over 15 amino acids. Germline CDR1 and CDR2: DFQATT and SNEGSKA (reference sequence). CDR3 sequence reads: CSASPSGLKSNEQFF.

The chain joins TRBV29-1 to TRBJ2-5; the D gene TCRdb calls, TRBD1, cannot be checked with no DNA. Germline lookup yields CDR1 SQVTM and CDR2 ANQGSEA. The CDR3 has 12 residues. The chain's CDR3 is CSVVRQIGTQYF.

J is TRBJ2-1 and V is TRBV20-1. Germline CDR1 and CDR2: DFQATT and SNEGSKA (reference sequence). This CDR3 has 11 amino acids. CDR3 loop: CSASSYNEQFF.

The J gene is TRBJ2-2, the V gene TRBV7-9; the TRBD2 assignment by TCRdb is unverifiable without DNA. The CDR3 sequence is 14 residues long. In germline, CDR1 is SEHNR, CDR2 FQNEAQ (reference sequence). CDR3 region: CATSGQASTGELFF.

This chain connects TRBV30 to TRBJ1-6; TCRdb's assignment of TRBD1 cannot be checked, as there is no DNA. The length of the CDR3 is 16 residues. CDR1 is GTSNPN, CDR2 SVGIG, per germline (reference sequence). Here the CDR3 reads CAWSGNRLIVSSPLHF.

This chain joins TRBV7-2 and TRBJ2-7; absent DNA, TCRdb's TRBD2 call cannot be checked. CDR3 length: 13 residues. The germline V gene encodes CDR1 SGHTA and CDR2 FQGNSA. This CDR3 is CASSLEAGGEQYF.

This chain connects TRBV5-1 to TRBJ1-5; as DNA is missing, the TRBD1 call by TCRdb cannot be tested. Germline V gene data show CDR1 as SGHRS and CDR2 as YFSETQ. The CDR3 runs to 15 residues. The CDR3 is CASSFGDNSNQPQHF.

The chain recombines TRBV20-1 with TRBJ2-1. Germline values: CDR1 DFQATT, CDR2 SNEGSKA (reference sequence). The CDR3 extends over 11 amino acids. The CDR3 sequence: CSARVGREQFF.

The chain carries TRBV7-7 and TRBJ2-1; TCRdb picks TRBD2, but there is no DNA to check that call. The CDR3 runs 15 residues. Germline CDR1 reads SSHAT; CDR2 reads FNYEAQ (reference sequence). CDR3 sequence reads: CASSIGLAGADEQFF. The whole variable domain, remainder taken from reference TRBV7-7 and TRBJ2-1, is GAGVSQSPRYKVTKRGQDVTLRCDPISSHATLYWYQQALGQGPEFLTYFNYEAQPDKSGLPSDRFSAERPEGSISTLTIQRTEQRDSAMYRCASSIGLAGADEQFFGPGTRLTVL.

This chain uses TRBV12-3 or TRBV12-4 with TRBJ2-6; TCRdb gives TRBD1 as the D gene, but with no DNA this cannot be confirmed. The CDR3 loop spans 17 amino acids. The CDR3: CASSFPRQGSGANVLTF.

The CDR3 spells CASSGRRGYTF. The chain employs TRBV6-1 and TRBJ1-2. Looked up from germline, CDR1 is MNHNS and CDR2 is SASEGT. This CDR3 has 11 residues.

The V gene is TRBV30, the J gene TRBJ2-3; the D call from TCRdb, TRBD2, cannot be confirmed without DNA. The CDR3 loop spans 14 amino acids. Germline V gene data show CDR1 as GTSNPN and CDR2 as SVGIG (reference sequence). CDR3 in amino acids: CAWSGTRVPDTQYF.

The CDR3 sequence is CASTGTGFSYEQYF. The chain links TRBV5-1 to TRBJ2-7; the TCRdb call, TRBD1, lacks DNA for checking. Looked up from germline, CDR1 is SGHRS and CDR2 is YFSETQ. The CDR3 has 14 amino acids.

The V call is TRBV9, the J call TRBJ2-2; TCRdb's D call of TRBD2 is untestable without DNA. The CDR3 sequence is 13 residues long. Germline lookup yields CDR1 SGDLS and CDR2 YYNGEE. The CDR3 is CASSVARAGELFF.

The gene calls are TRBV6-5 and TRBJ2-2; TCRdb's D gene call, TRBD1, goes unchecked for lack of DNA. The germline gives CDR1 MNHEY, CDR2 SVGAGI. The CDR3 length is 17 residues. The CDR3 here is CASSYSKGTGGGGELFF.